The T cell receptor (beta chain) under discussion was sequenced for a study of control samples from healthy donors and cancer patients. Produced via immunoSEQ multiplex PCR; TCRdb's table is partial and in-frame only. The sample yields about 130,000 clones, more than 85% seen once. Germline assignment: CDR1 SNHLY and CDR2 FYNNEI. The ends were cut back, 4 bases at V and 4 bases at J, with 7 bases in the middle. The CDR3 is made up of 12 amino acids. The specimen was PBMCs. V is TRBV2 and J is TRBJ1-2, with D tentatively TRBD1 (5 bases). This TCR was recovered from a man aged 50 or older with head and neck cancer. The CDR3 DNA is TGTGCCAGCAGTGGGGGGGGCTATGGCTACACCTTC. Translation: CASSGGGYGYTF.